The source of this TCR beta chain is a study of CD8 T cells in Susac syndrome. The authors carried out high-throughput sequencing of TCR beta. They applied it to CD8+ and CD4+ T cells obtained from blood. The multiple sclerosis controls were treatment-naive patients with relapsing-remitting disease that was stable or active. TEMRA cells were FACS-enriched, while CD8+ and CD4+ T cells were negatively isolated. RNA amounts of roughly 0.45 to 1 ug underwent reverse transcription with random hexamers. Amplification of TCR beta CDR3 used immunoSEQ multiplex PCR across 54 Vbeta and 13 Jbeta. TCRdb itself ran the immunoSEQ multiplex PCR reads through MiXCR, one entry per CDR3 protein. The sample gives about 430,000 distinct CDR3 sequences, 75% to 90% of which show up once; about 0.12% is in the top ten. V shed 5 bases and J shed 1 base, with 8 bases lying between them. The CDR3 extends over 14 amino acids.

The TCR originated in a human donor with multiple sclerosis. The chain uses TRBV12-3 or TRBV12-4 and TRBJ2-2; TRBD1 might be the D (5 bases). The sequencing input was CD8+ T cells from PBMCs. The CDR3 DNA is TGTGCCAGCAGTACCACAGGGAACACCGGGGAGCTGTTTTTT. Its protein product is CASSTTGNTGELFF.